This T cell receptor beta chain emerged from a study of metastatic and nonmetastatic thyroid tumors. Study at large: Repertoires from malignant and benign thyroid patients were compared across blood and tumor or nodule tissue.

TCRdb reanalyzed the PCR reads via MiXCR. Of 7,000 to 9,500 clones listed, about 32% are singletons. After removal of 7 bases from V and 1 base from J, the junction contained 2 bases not matched to a gene. Germline CDR1 WSHSY, CDR2 SAAADI. The CDR3 consists of 13 residues. Every patient underwent thyroid surgery untreated. This clone is medium-sized within its sample. The specimen was tumor tissue. The sequence was collected from a female donor with papillary thyroid cancer or a benign thyroid nodule (not recorded which). Some clones in this sample may be carry-over from other donors' samples. The chain is built from TRBV10-2 and TRBJ1-1; 8 nucleotides match TRBD1. CDR3 amino acids: CASTGTGNTEAFF. CDR3 nucleotides: TGCGCCAGCACCGGGACAGGGAACACTGAAGCTTTCTTT.